Listed here are 8 T cell receptor beta chains from one sample, sequenced in a study of spatial heterogeneity in lung cancer. The time point: blood at routine non-recurrence follow-up after resection. From the 5' RACE reads, TCRdb called clonotypes with MiXCR, one entry per CDR3 protein. The repertoire holds roughly 72,000 distinct CDR3 sequences, approximately 9% seen once, with 1.9% in the top ten. The material was PBMCs, obtained at follow-up. The origin of the receptors is a female donor with early-stage non-small cell lung cancer.

This clonotype was counted ten times or more. This chain links TRBV20-1 with TRBJ2-1; 9 bases match TRBD2. The CDR3 has 15 residues. Germline lookup yields CDR1 DFQATT and CDR2 SNEGSKA (reference sequence). V was pared by 5 bases and J by 7 bases, with 12 bases of the junction left unmatched. CDR3 region: CSAPSLSGSLNEQFF. DNA of the CDR3: TGCAGTGCTCCCAGTCTTAGCGGGAGTTTAAATGAGCAGTTCTTC.

This clonotype showed up many times. This chain uses TRBV6-5 with TRBJ1-1; D possibly corresponds to TRBD1 (6 bases). Germline lookup yields CDR1 MNHEY and CDR2 SVGAGI. This CDR3 has 16 amino acids. Trimming removed 0 bases at V and 0 bases at J, with 11 bases between. Here the CDR3 reads CASSYSEDSMNTEAFF. As DNA, the CDR3 is TGTGCCAGCAGTTACTCGGAGGACAGCATGAACACTGAAGCTTTCTTT.

The chain joins TRBV29-1 to TRBJ2-1; D perhaps matches TRBD2 (5 bases). CDR1 is SQVTM, CDR2 ANQGSEA, per germline. This CDR3 comprises 13 residues. V lost 3 bases, J lost 8 bases, and 14 bases lay in between. The DNA of the CDR3 is TGCAGCGTTGATTTACTAGTTCGGGATGAGCAGTTCTTC. Its translation: CSVDLLVRDEQFF.

A remark on this clonotype: This may be a read error: a much more frequent sequence differs by one nucleotide. J is TRBJ2-5 and V is TRBV7-3; D may match TRBD1 or TRBD2 (5 bases each). CDR1 is SGHTA and CDR2 is FQGTGA in the germline V gene. The CDR3 runs 15 residues. The chain's CDR3 is CASSLRGPRGETRYF. As DNA, the CDR3 is TGTGCCAGCAGCTTACGGGGCCCCCGGGGAGAGACCCGGTACTTC.

This clonotype has just one count. This rearrangement joins TRBV10-3 to TRBJ1-1, with D possibly being TRBD1 (5 bases). Germline V CDR1 and CDR2: ENHRY, SYGVKD. V lost 6 bases to trimming and J lost 5 bases, with 7 bases between them. This CDR3 has 11 amino acids. This chain's CDR3 is CAISRETEAFF. The CDR3 coding sequence is TGTGCCATCAGCAGGGAGACTGAAGCTTTCTTT.

The chain combines TRBV7-9 with TRBJ2-1, with 10 bases identical to TRBD2. CDR1 is SEHNR and CDR2 is FQNEAQ in the germline V gene (reference sequence). The J segment lost 7 bases and the V segment lost 6 bases, leaving 9 bases of the junction unmatched. The CDR3 loop spans 15 amino acids. CDR3 sequence reads: CASRRTSGIGNEQFF. The CDR3 DNA reads TGTGCCAGCAGACGTACTAGCGGGATAGGAAATGAGCAGTTCTTC.

V gene TRBV9 combines with J gene TRBJ2-1, with 9 bases identical to TRBD2. This CDR3 comprises 17 residues. Germline V gene sequence: CDR1 SGDLS, CDR2 YYNGEE. The junction had 7 bases not matched to a gene; V was cut back by 0 bases and J by 3 bases. In DNA, the CDR3 is TGTGCCAGCAGCGTAGAAGGCGGGAGGGCCCTCTACAATGAGCAGTTCTTC. Its protein product is CASSVEGGRALYNEQFF.

With respect to this clonotype: Possible read error: a much larger clone is one base away. The chain is built from TRBV12-3 or TRBV12-4 and TRBJ2-5; TRBD2 is a possible D gene (5 bases). This CDR3 spans 12 amino acids. The CDR3 DNA reads as TGTGCCAGCAAGGACTTAAGGGAGACCAAGTACTTC. Translated: CASKDLRETKYF.